This section outlines one TCR beta chain sequence together with its context. Its antigen remains unidentified. Profiled with immunoSEQ multiplex PCR; TCRdb holds only in-frame clones, not every one. The sample carries 140,000 or so clones, about 92% recorded once. The data derive from a study of T cell responses to AZD1222 COVID-19 vaccine. General study points: Donors skewed white British and female; clonal diversity was possibly underestimated.

The clonotype originates from an adult in good health. The input for sequencing was peripheral blood, taken on day 0 of AZD1222 vaccination.

In DNA, the CDR3 is TGCGCCAGCAGCTTACCCGCGACAGGGAACGATGGCTACACCTTC. Amino acid sequence: CASSLPATGNDGYTF. V gene TRBV5-1 combines with J gene TRBJ1-2; 7 bases line up with TRBD1. Germline CDR1 is SGHRS and CDR2 is YFSETQ. This CDR3 contains 15 residues. The trim removed 2 bases at V and 6 bases at J, leaving 10 bases unmatched. The whole variable domain, remainder taken from reference TRBV5-1 and TRBJ1-2, is KAGVTQTPRYLIKTRGQQVTLSCSPISGHRSVSWYQQTPGQGLQFLFEYFSETQRNKGNFPGRFSGRQFSNSRSEMNVSTLELGDSALYLCASSLPATGNDGYTFGSGTRLTVV.